This T cell receptor (beta chain) was captured by sequencing in a study of T cells in narcolepsy. CDR3 length equals 14 residues. Trimming took 7 bases from V and 1 from J, leaving 8 bases between them. CDR1 and CDR2 (germline): MNHNS, SASEGT. Clones were read by immunoSEQ multiplex PCR, and TCRdb kept only the in-frame ones, dropping some. The data show roughly 27,000 clones, 86% seen once. This chain uses TRBV6-1 with TRBJ2-6; unclear D gene. The sample was CD45RA- memory CD4+ T cells from PBMCs. The receptor was derived from a human donor with narcolepsy. As DNA, the CDR3 is TGTGCCAGCACAAGGGATTCTGGGGCCAACGTCCTGACTTTC. Translated, it gives CASTRDSGANVLTF.